These 5 T cell receptor beta chains were all obtained from the same sample, sequenced in a study of blood T cell repertoires in COVID-19. Sequencing used immunoSEQ multiplex PCR; TCRdb keeps in-frame clones, though not all of them. The repertoire holds over 200,000 clones, roughly 80% seen once, with approximately 5% in the top ten. The specimen sequenced was peripheral blood. Receptors originate from a human donor in a cohort sampled during active COVID-19.

This chain uses TRBV28 with TRBJ1-3; D is unclear. The germline V gene has CDR1 MDHEN and CDR2 SYDVKM. V lost 6 bases and J lost 0, with 12 bases in between. The CDR3 has 15 amino acids. CDR3 in DNA: TGTGCCAGCAGCCTTTCCGGTAGCTCTGGAAACACCATATATTTT. Translating gives CASSLSGSSGNTIYF. The full variable domain, its missing parts supplied by reference TRBV28 and TRBJ1-3, is DVKVTQSSRYLVKRTGEKVFLECVQDMDHENMFWYRQDPGLGLRLIYFSYDVKMKEKGDIPEGYSVSREKKERFSLILESASTNQTSMYLCASSLSGSSGNTIYFGEGSWLTVV.

The chain joins TRBV24-1 to TRBJ1-5; tentatively, D is TRBD1 (5 bases). CDR3 size: 14 residues. Germline V lookup: CDR1 KGHDR, CDR2 SFDVKD. V gave up 4 bases and J gave up 3 bases, with 9 bases separating them. CDR3 DNA sequence: TGTGCCACCAGTGAAAGCAGGGTCAATCAGCCCCAGCATTTT. Amino acids: CATSESRVNQPQHF.

This clone has only one observation. The genes are TRBV10-1 and TRBJ2-5; tentatively, D is TRBD2 (5 bases). The CDR3 is 19 residues long. CDR1 is WNHNN and CDR2 is SYGVQD in the germline V gene (reference sequence). V was clipped by 4 bases and J by 1 base, with 25 bases between them. The CDR3 DNA follows: TGCGCCAGCAGTGTATTAAACATTACGAGGGTCAAACTCCAAGAGACCCAGTACTTC. It encodes CASSVLNITRVKLQETQYF.

This chain joins TRBV18 and TRBJ1-1; D is perhaps TRBD1 (5 bases). Germline V gives CDR1 KGHSH, CDR2 LQKENI. The CDR3 covers 13 residues. Trimming shortened V by 6 bases and J by 3 bases, and 11 bases separated the two germline ends. CDR3 loop: CASSQGMDTEAFF. The CDR3 DNA reads TGTGCCAGCTCCCAGGGTATGGACACTGAAGCTTTCTTT.

The V and J genes are TRBV4-1 and TRBJ2-7; 13 bases map to TRBD2. The CDR3 totals 14 residues. V lost 4 bases and J lost 6; bases outside the gene matches: 3. The V gene's germline CDR1 is MGHRA and CDR2 YSYEKL. The CDR3 here is CASSPGLAGSEQYF. CDR3 bases: TGCGCCAGCAGCCCGGGACTAGCGGGATCCGAGCAGTACTTC.